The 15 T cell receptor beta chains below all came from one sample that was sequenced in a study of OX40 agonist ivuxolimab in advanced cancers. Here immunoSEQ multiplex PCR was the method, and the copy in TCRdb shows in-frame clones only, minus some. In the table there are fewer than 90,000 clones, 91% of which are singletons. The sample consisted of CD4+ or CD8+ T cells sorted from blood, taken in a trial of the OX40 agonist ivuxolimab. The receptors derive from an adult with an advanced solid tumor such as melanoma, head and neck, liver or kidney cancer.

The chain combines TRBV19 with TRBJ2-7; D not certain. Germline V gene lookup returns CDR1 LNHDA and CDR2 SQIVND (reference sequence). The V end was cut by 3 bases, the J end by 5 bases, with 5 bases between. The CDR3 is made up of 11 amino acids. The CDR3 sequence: CASSISHEQYF. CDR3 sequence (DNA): TGTGCCAGTAGTATTTCCCACGAGCAGTACTTC.

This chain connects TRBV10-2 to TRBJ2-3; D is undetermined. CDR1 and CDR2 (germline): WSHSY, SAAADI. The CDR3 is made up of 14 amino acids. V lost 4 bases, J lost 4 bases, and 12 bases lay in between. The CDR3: CASSVLLPSDTQYF. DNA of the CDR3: TGCGCCAGCAGTGTTCTTCTCCCTTCAGATACGCAGTATTTT.

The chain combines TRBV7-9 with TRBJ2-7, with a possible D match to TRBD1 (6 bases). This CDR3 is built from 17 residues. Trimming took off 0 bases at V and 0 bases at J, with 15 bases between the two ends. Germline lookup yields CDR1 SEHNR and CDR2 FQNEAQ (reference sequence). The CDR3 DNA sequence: TGTGCCAGCAGCTTAGCGCTGGACAGCAAACACTCCTACGAGCAGTACTTC. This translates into CASSLALDSKHSYEQYF.

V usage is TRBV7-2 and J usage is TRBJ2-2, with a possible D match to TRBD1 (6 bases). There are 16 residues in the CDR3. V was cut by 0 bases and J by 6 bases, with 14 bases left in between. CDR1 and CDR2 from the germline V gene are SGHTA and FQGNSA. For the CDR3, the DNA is TGTGCCAGCAGCTTAGCGGTGGGGACACGGCCCGGGGAGCTGTTTTTT. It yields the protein CASSLAVGTRPGELFF.

This chain's CDR3 is CASSRSSGAQETQYF. The CDR3 DNA sequence: TGTGCCAGCAGCCGATCTAGCGGAGCCCAAGAGACCCAGTACTTC. The rearrangement joins TRBV7-2 to TRBJ2-5, with 7 bases lining up with TRBD2. The germline V gene has CDR1 SGHTA and CDR2 FQGNSA. V lost 5 bases, J lost 1 base, and 7 bases stayed unmatched. The CDR3 loop spans 15 amino acids.

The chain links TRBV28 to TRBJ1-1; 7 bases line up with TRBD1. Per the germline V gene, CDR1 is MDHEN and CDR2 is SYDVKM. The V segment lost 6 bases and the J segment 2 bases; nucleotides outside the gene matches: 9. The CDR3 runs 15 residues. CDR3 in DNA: TGTGCCAGCAGGAACCCGGGACAGCTAAACACTGAAGCTTTCTTT. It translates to CASRNPGQLNTEAFF.

CDR3 protein: CASSPGKSDTQYF. CDR3 nucleotide sequence: TGCGCCAGCAGTCCAGGGAAATCCGATACGCAGTATTTT. The chain carries TRBV10-1 and TRBJ2-3; a weak D match, TRBD1 (5 bases). V was clipped by 5 bases and J by 6 bases, with 12 bases between them. Germline lookup yields CDR1 WNHNN and CDR2 SYGVQD (reference sequence). The CDR3 contains 13 residues.

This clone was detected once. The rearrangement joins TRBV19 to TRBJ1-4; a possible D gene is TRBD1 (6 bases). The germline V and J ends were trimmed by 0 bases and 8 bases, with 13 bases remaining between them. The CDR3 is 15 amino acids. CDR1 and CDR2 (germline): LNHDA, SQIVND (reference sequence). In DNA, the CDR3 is TGTGCCAGTAGTATAGACCGACAGGCAGGGGAAAAACTGTTTTTT. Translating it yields CASSIDRQAGEKLFF. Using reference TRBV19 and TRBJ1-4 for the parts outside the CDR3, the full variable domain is DGGITQSPKYLFRKEGQNVTLSCEQNLNHDAMYWYRQDPGQGLRLIYYSQIVNDFQKGDIAEGYSVSREKKESFPLTVTSAQKNPTAFYLCASSIDRQAGEKLFFGSGTQLSVL.

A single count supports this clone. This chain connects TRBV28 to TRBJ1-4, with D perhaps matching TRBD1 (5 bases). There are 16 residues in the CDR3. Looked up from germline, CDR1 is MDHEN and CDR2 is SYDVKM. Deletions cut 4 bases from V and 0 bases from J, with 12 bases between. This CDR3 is CASSSSGYTTNEKLFF. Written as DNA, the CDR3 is TGTGCCAGCAGTTCCTCAGGGTATACAACTAATGAAAAACTGTTTTTT.

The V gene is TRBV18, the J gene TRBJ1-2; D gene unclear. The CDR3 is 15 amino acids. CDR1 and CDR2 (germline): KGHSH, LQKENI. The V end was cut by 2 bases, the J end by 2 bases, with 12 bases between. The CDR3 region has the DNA TGTGCCAGCTCACCAGGGTACAGCCAGAACTATGGCTACACCTTC. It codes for CASSPGYSQNYGYTF.

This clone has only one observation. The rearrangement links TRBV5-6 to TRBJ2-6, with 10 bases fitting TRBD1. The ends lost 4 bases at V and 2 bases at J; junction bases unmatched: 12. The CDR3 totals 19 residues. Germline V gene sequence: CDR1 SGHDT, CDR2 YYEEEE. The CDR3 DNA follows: TGTGCCAGCAGCGGAAGTCGGGACAGGGGAGGCCCTGGGGCCAACGTCCTGACTTTC. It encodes CASSGSRDRGGPGANVLTF.

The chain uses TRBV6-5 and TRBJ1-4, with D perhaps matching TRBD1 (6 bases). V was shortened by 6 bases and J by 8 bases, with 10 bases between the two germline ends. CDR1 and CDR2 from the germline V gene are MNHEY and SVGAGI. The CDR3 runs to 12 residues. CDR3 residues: CASSSTGEKLFF. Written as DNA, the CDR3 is TGTGCCAGCAGCTCTACAGGGGAAAAACTGTTTTTT.

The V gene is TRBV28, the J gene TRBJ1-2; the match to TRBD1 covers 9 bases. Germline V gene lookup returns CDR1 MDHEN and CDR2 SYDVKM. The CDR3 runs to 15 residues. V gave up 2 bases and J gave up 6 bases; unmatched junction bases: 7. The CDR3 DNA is TGTGCCAGCAGTTTAAGTGGACAGGGGTTGAATGGCTACACCTTC. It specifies CASSLSGQGLNGYTF.

DNA for the CDR3: TGTGCCAGCAGTGAGGGGACAGACCAAGAGACCCAGTACTTC. Its translation is CASSEGTDQETQYF. J is TRBJ2-5 and V is TRBV2; 7 nucleotides agree with TRBD1. The ends lost 3 bases at V and 0 bases at J; junction bases unmatched: 1. The CDR3 consists of 14 residues. CDR1 is SNHLY and CDR2 is FYNNEI in the germline V gene.

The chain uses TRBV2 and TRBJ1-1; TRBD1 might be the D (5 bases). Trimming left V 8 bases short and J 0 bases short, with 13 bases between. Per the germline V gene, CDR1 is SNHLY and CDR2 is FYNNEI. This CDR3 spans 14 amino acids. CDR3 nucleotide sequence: TGTGCCAGCCGAATAATGGGGGTGAACACTGAAGCTTTCTTT. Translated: CASRIMGVNTEAFF.